The 26 T cell receptor beta chains below were found in one sample sequenced in a study of shared clonotypes between healthy human individuals. Produced via immunoSEQ multiplex PCR; TCRdb's table is partial and in-frame only. The sample lists about 1.5 million clones; roughly 98% were seen once. The specimen was naive CD4+ T cells sorted from blood. Specified subset: CD45RA+ positively selected. The receptors come from a man aged 30 to 45 in good health.

The chain links TRBV5-8 to TRBJ2-3; D call uncertain. Trimming left V 2 bases short and J 0 bases short, with 7 bases between. This CDR3 region has 14 residues. Germline V gene lookup returns CDR1 SGHTS and CDR2 YDEGEE. CDR3 residues: CASSLVRSTDTQYF. The CDR3 nucleotides are TGTGCCAGCAGCTTAGTCAGAAGCACAGATACGCAGTATTTT. The whole variable domain, filled in from reference TRBV5-8 and TRBJ2-3, reads EAGVTQSPTHLIKTRGQQATLRCSPISGHTSVYWYQQALGLGLQFLLWYDEGEERNRGNFPPRFSGRQFPNYSSELNVNALELEDSALYLCASSLVRSTDTQYFGPGTRLTVL.

The chain couples TRBV28 to TRBJ1-1; 7 bases agree with TRBD1. J gave up 2 bases and V 4 bases, and 7 bases lay outside the gene matches. The germline V gene encodes CDR1 MDHEN and CDR2 SYDVKM. CDR3 length: 15 residues. CDR3 loop: CASSSPRDSNTEAFF. CDR3 bases: TGTGCCAGCAGTTCTCCCCGGGACAGTAACACTGAAGCTTTCTTT.

The chain couples TRBV5-5 to TRBJ2-4; D is tentatively TRBD1 or TRBD2 (5 bases each). The CDR3 covers 15 residues. V was pared by 2 bases and J by 3 bases, with 12 bases between. The germline gives CDR1 SGHKS, CDR2 YYEKEE (reference sequence). This chain's CDR3 is CASSLFGDGKNIQYF. CDR3 DNA sequence: TGTGCCAGCAGCTTATTTGGGGACGGCAAAAACATTCAGTACTTC.

The rearrangement uses TRBV5-4 and TRBJ2-5; D perhaps matches TRBD2 (5 bases). CDR3 length: 14 amino acids. Germline CDR1 reads SGHNT; CDR2 reads YYREEE (reference sequence). V shed 4 bases and J shed 2 bases, with 12 bases lying between them. As DNA, the CDR3 is TGTGCCAGCAGCGATCGTACTAGTCAAGAGACCCAGTACTTC. Its protein is CASSDRTSQETQYF.

The chain carries TRBV7-9 and TRBJ2-2; D gene unclear. The CDR3 is 14 residues long. Germline V lookup: CDR1 SEHNR, CDR2 FQNEAQ (reference sequence). With 5 bases removed from V and 3 bases from J, the gap between germline ends came to 10 bases. This CDR3 is CASSPNSYTGELFF. CDR3 DNA sequence: TGTGCCAGCAGCCCGAACAGCTACACCGGGGAGCTGTTTTTT.

Of note for this clone: A junction boundary mismatches the germline segment, possibly from a read error. The J gene is TRBJ2-1, the V gene TRBV6-5, with D unresolved. The germline V gene has CDR1 MNHEY and CDR2 SVGAGI. The CDR3 length is 14 residues. As DNA, the CDR3 is TGTGCCAGCAGTGAATCTACGCGTCCGAAGTCACAACTCTTC. Protein: CASSESTRPKSQLF.

A word on this clone: The same CDR3 is also encoded by other DNA sequences in this sample. J is TRBJ2-5 and V is TRBV28; unclear D gene. This CDR3 region has 11 residues. Trimming removed 2 bases from V and 5 bases from J, with 3 bases in between. Germline CDR1 reads MDHEN; CDR2 reads SYDVKM. The CDR3 DNA is TGTGCCAGCAGTTTAACCGAGACCCAGTACTTC. Protein sequence: CASSLTETQYF.

V usage is TRBV10-2 and J usage is TRBJ1-1; D gene ambiguous. The V end lost 3 bases, the J end lost 10 bases, and 9 bases lay between the germline ends. The CDR3 has 11 residues. Germline V gene sequence: CDR1 WSHSY, CDR2 SAAADI. Written as DNA, the CDR3 is TGCGCCAGCAGTGAATGGAATGGAGCTTTCTTT. Amino acids: CASSEWNGAFF.

The rearrangement joins TRBV5-1 to TRBJ2-1; perhaps TRBD1 as D (6 bases). CDR3 length: 14 residues. The V and J ends lost 4 bases and 5 bases respectively, with 13 bases between them. Germline V lookup: CDR1 SGHRS, CDR2 YFSETQ. The CDR3, as DNA: TGCGCCAGCAGCCCTGGGACAATTCACAATGAGCAGTTCTTC. Translating gives CASSPGTIHNEQFF.

V usage is TRBV2 and J usage is TRBJ2-1; 14 bases fit TRBD2. The CDR3 is made up of 14 amino acids. Germline V CDR1 and CDR2: SNHLY, FYNNEI. J lost 9 bases, V lost 6 bases, and 4 bases had no gene match. CDR3 nucleotide sequence: TGTGCCAGCAGAGCGGGACTAGCGGGAGTTGAGCAGTTCTTC. Protein product: CASRAGLAGVEQFF.

The gene calls are TRBV6-5 and TRBJ1-1, with D hard to call. V was cut by 7 bases and J by 10 bases, with 7 bases left in between. Germline-derived CDR1 and CDR2 are MNHEY and SVGAGI. The CDR3 consists of 9 residues. The CDR3 protein is CASNLTAFF. CDR3 DNA: TGTGCCAGCAATTTAACAGCTTTCTTT.

This clone was detected only once. CDR3 coding DNA: TGCGCCAGCAGCTTGGCTGGCACCCCCGAGGGTGAGCAGTTCTTC. This encodes CASSLAGTPEGEQFF. The chain uses TRBV5-1 and TRBJ2-1; the D gene is possibly TRBD2 (5 bases). V was pared by 0 bases and J by 9 bases, with 16 bases between. The germline CDR1 and CDR2 sequences are SGHRS and YFSETQ. The CDR3 has 15 amino acids.

This clone was observed a single time. The chain uses TRBV9 and TRBJ2-3; 8 positions agree with TRBD2. The CDR3 spans 17 residues. V lost 0 bases and J lost 3; bases outside the gene matches: 9. Germline lookup yields CDR1 SGDLS and CDR2 YYNGEE. The chain's CDR3 is CASSVEGYGRVTDTQYF. The CDR3 DNA sequence: TGTGCCAGCAGCGTAGAGGGGTACGGGAGGGTGACAGATACGCAGTATTTT.

The chain links TRBV28 to TRBJ2-3; D is uncertain. The germline V gene has CDR1 MDHEN and CDR2 SYDVKM. The CDR3 is made up of 14 amino acids. Deletions cut 3 bases from V and 0 bases from J, with 7 bases between. This CDR3 reads CASSFVASTDTQYF. CDR3 nucleotide sequence: TGTGCCAGCAGTTTTGTCGCGAGCACAGATACGCAGTATTTT.

V usage is TRBV14 and J usage is TRBJ2-3; 11 nucleotides line up with TRBD1. Germline V gives CDR1 SGHDN, CDR2 FVKESK. The CDR3 loop spans 16 amino acids. The V gene end was trimmed by 4 bases and the J gene end by 5 bases; junction bases not matched to a gene: 8. CDR3 DNA: TGTGCCAGCAGCCTTCGGACAGGGGGCTTGATAGATACGCAGTATTTT. It specifies CASSLRTGGLIDTQYF.

The chain uses TRBV27 and TRBJ1-1; TRBD1 agrees at 10 bases. Looked up from germline, CDR1 is MNHEY and CDR2 is SMNVEV (reference sequence). The V and J ends lost 4 bases and 7 bases, in that order; junction bases with no gene match: 24. The CDR3 runs to 20 residues. CDR3 residues: CASSWRLDRGQGQGFDEAFF. The CDR3, as DNA: TGTGCCAGCAGTTGGCGCCTCGACAGGGGGCAGGGTCAAGGGTTTGATGAAGCTTTCTTT.

V and J are TRBV7-9 and TRBJ2-5; 8 bases are a match to TRBD1. CDR1 and CDR2 from the germline V gene are SEHNR and FQNEAQ (reference sequence). The junction had 11 bases not matched to a gene; V was cut back by 5 bases and J by 3 bases. There are 16 residues in the CDR3. The CDR3 DNA sequence: TGTGCCAGCAGCCGAGGTCAGGGGGCAGGTAAAGAGACCCAGTACTTC. Translating gives CASSRGQGAGKETQYF.

The gene calls are TRBV11-2 and TRBJ2-6; possible D gene TRBD2, 5 bases. V lost 4 bases and J 1 base, leaving 14 bases between the germline ends. Germline CDR1 and CDR2: SGHAT and FQNNGV. This CDR3 contains 17 residues. The CDR3 is CASSSLPRGSGANVLTF. The CDR3 coding sequence is TGTGCCAGCAGCTCTCTCCCGCGCGGGTCTGGGGCCAACGTCCTGACTTTC.

The chain joins TRBV5-1 to TRBJ2-3; 12 positions agree with TRBD2. V trimming: 4 bases; J trimming: 3 bases; junction bases outside the gene matches: 9. The CDR3 totals 17 residues. Per the germline V gene, CDR1 is SGHRS and CDR2 is YFSETQ. The CDR3 nucleotides are TGCGCCAGCAGCGGGTCGACTAGCGGGAGTTCAACAGATACGCAGTATTTT. Protein sequence: CASSGSTSGSSTDTQYF.

The chain recombines TRBV4-1 with TRBJ2-5; no clear D gene. V lost 7 bases to trimming and J lost 4 bases, with 13 bases between them. Germline CDR1 is MGHRA and CDR2 is YSYEKL. The CDR3 consists of 13 residues. The CDR3 DNA reads as TGCGCCAGCACAAGCAGCCCGGGAGAGACCCAGTACTTC. It specifies CASTSSPGETQYF.

The rearrangement uses TRBV19 and TRBJ1-2; 10 bases are shared with TRBD1. This CDR3 is 15 amino acids long. Trimming removed 2 bases from V and 5 bases from J; junction bases left unmatched: 5. The germline V gene encodes CDR1 LNHDA and CDR2 SQIVND (reference sequence). CDR3 sequence (DNA): TGTGCCAGTAGTATAACCGGACAGGGGGTATATGGCTACACCTTC. Translation gives CASSITGQGVYGYTF. Using reference TRBV19 and TRBJ1-2 for the parts outside the CDR3, the full variable domain is DGGITQSPKYLFRKEGQNVTLSCEQNLNHDAMYWYRQDPGQGLRLIYYSQIVNDFQKGDIAEGYSVSREKKESFPLTVTSAQKNPTAFYLCASSITGQGVYGYTFGSGTRLTVV.

The chain employs TRBV7-8 and TRBJ2-7; 7 bases align to TRBD2. V was clipped by 11 bases and J by 2 bases; unmatched bases: 12. Germline lookup yields CDR1 SGHVS and CDR2 FQNEAQ. This CDR3 is built from 14 residues. CDR3 bases: TGTGCCTCTAGGGTGCGGGAGACCACCTACGAGCAGTACTTC. This gives the protein CASRVRETTYEQYF.

The V gene is TRBV18, the J gene TRBJ1-2; D not resolved. Trimming shortened V by 3 bases and J by 0 bases, and 11 bases separated the two germline ends. Germline values: CDR1 KGHSH, CDR2 LQKENI. The CDR3 totals 15 residues. In DNA form, the CDR3 reads TGTGCCAGCTCACCCCGGACGGATCCTAACTATGGCTACACCTTC. Protein sequence: CASSPRTDPNYGYTF.

This clone was seen once. The chain joins TRBV9 to TRBJ2-4; D perhaps matches TRBD2 (6 bases). This CDR3 spans 13 amino acids. Germline CDR1 and CDR2: SGDLS and YYNGEE. V lost 0 bases, J lost 11 bases, and 12 bases lay in between. CDR3 DNA: TGTGCCAGCAGCGTAGCCCCGGGACTCGTTCAGTACTTC. This gives the protein CASSVAPGLVQYF.

V and J are TRBV18 and TRBJ2-3; the D gene is possibly TRBD2 (6 bases). This CDR3 comprises 13 residues. Per the germline V gene, CDR1 is KGHSH and CDR2 is LQKENI. Trimming pared 8 bases from V and 5 bases from J, leaving 14 bases between. The chain's CDR3 is CASPGTRGDTQYF. The DNA of the CDR3 is TGTGCCAGCCCCGGGACTCGGGGAGATACGCAGTATTTT. The variable domain in full, completed from reference TRBV18 and TRBJ2-3, reads NAGVMQNPRHLVRRRGQEARLRCSPMKGHSHVYWYRQLPEEGLKFMVYLQKENIIDESGMPKERFSAEFPKEGPSILRIQQVVRGDSAAYFCASPGTRGDTQYFGPGTRLTVL.

The rearrangement uses TRBV2 and TRBJ2-1, with a weak D call TRBD2 (5 bases). Germline-derived CDR1 and CDR2 are SNHLY and FYNNEI. The CDR3 is 17 amino acids. V was pared by 5 bases and J by 0 bases, with 17 bases between. CDR3 DNA sequence: TGTGCCAGCAGTCCCTTTGCGGGTAGCAGCTCCTACAATGAGCAGTTCTTC. This codes for CASSPFAGSSSYNEQFF.